These 4 T cell receptor beta chains were sequenced from one sample in a study of cytomegalovirus exposure and HLA in healthy donors. 60 Vbeta and 13 Jbeta primers were used in PCR. Libraries were prepared by immunoSEQ multiplex PCR; TCRdb keeps only in-frame clonotypes and omits some of them. The sample has about 100,000 clones; roughly 83% are singletons. The sequencing sample was made of PBMCs. The receptor set was obtained from a female donor in good health and CMV-seropositive.

V and J are TRBV5-6 and TRBJ2-1; TRBD2 matches 11 bases. Germline assignment: CDR1 SGHDT and CDR2 YYEEEE. The trim removed 4 bases at V and 4 bases at J, leaving 13 bases unmatched. The CDR3 runs 18 residues. This CDR3 is CASSGELAGVWGYNEQFF. The CDR3 nucleotides read TGTGCCAGCAGCGGGGAACTAGCGGGAGTTTGGGGATACAATGAGCAGTTCTTC.

V is TRBV11-1 and J is TRBJ1-1; D unresolved. The V gene lost 6 bases and the J gene lost 0 bases, with 8 bases spanning the gap. The CDR3 contains 13 residues. CDR1 and CDR2 from the germline V gene are SGHAT and FQDESV (reference sequence). The CDR3 region has the DNA TGTGCCAGCAGTCCAGGCGTGAACACTGAAGCTTTCTTT. As protein: CASSPGVNTEAFF. Based on the CDR3 plus reference TRBV11-1 and TRBJ1-1, the full variable domain is EAEVAQSPRYKITEKSQAVAFWCDPISGHATLYWYRQILGQGPELLVQFQDESVVDDSQLPKDRFSAERLKGVDSTLKIQPAELGDSAMYLCASSPGVNTEAFFGQGTRLTVV.

The chain carries TRBV27 and TRBJ2-7; the D gene is possibly TRBD1 (6 bases). V was shortened by 4 bases and J by 2 bases, with 12 bases between the two germline ends. This CDR3 has 14 residues. The germline V gene encodes CDR1 MNHEY and CDR2 SMNVEV (reference sequence). The CDR3 is CASSSRGSAYEQYF. The CDR3 region has the DNA TGTGCCAGCAGTTCCAGGGGTTCGGCCTACGAGCAGTACTTC.

V usage is TRBV7-8 and J usage is TRBJ2-3; the match to TRBD2 covers 7 bases. Germline loops: CDR1 SGHVS, CDR2 FQNEAQ. This CDR3 has 17 amino acids. V trimming: 1 base; J trimming: 2 bases; junction bases outside the gene matches: 9. CDR3 in amino acids: CASSLGRGSRVTDTQYF. The CDR3 region has the DNA TGTGCCAGCAGCTTAGGGCGCGGGAGCCGTGTCACAGATACGCAGTATTTT.